The 26 T cell receptor beta chains presented below share a single source sample, sequenced in a study of blood T cell repertoires in COVID-19. Method: immunoSEQ multiplex PCR; TCRdb's copy keeps in-frame clones and lacks some. The sample lists about 60,000 clones, 85% to 90% occurring once. Sequencing was done on a sample of peripheral blood. These receptor sequences come from a human donor in a cohort sampled during active COVID-19.

The chain employs TRBV10-1 and TRBJ2-3, with 7 bases matching TRBD2. The CDR3 runs to 13 residues. The germline CDR1 and CDR2 sequences are WNHNN and SYGVQD (reference sequence). Losses at the gene ends were 5 bases for V and 6 bases for J; bases not matched to a gene: 5. Here the CDR3 DNA reads TGCGCCAGCAGTCAGGACGGGAGGGATACGCAGTATTTT. Amino acids: CASSQDGRDTQYF.

The chain has TRBV18 and TRBJ1-1; 7 bases map to TRBD1. The CDR3 sequence is 14 residues long. CDR1 and CDR2 from the germline V gene are KGHSH and LQKENI. After removal of 6 bases from V and 1 base from J, the junction contained 5 bases not matched to a gene. The CDR3 sequence is CASSGRQGNTEAFF. Here the CDR3 DNA reads TGTGCCAGCTCGGGGAGACAGGGGAACACTGAAGCTTTCTTT. The variable domain in full, with the rest retrieved from reference TRBV18 and TRBJ1-1, is NAGVMQNPRHLVRRRGQEARLRCSPMKGHSHVYWYRQLPEEGLKFMVYLQKENIIDESGMPKERFSAEFPKEGPSILRIQQVVRGDSAAYFCASSGRQGNTEAFFGQGTRLTVV.

The chain carries TRBV30 and TRBJ1-2; D gene ambiguous. Germline CDR1 reads GTSNPN; CDR2 reads SVGIG (reference sequence). CDR3 size: 12 residues. V was shortened by 5 bases and J by 7 bases, with 14 bases between the two germline ends. This chain's CDR3 is CAWGRAGFGYTF. The DNA of the CDR3 is TGTGCCTGGGGGAGAGCGGGATTTGGCTACACCTTC.

The genes are TRBV9 and TRBJ2-4; unclear D gene. The germline V and J ends were trimmed by 4 bases and 6 bases, with 11 bases remaining between them. In germline, CDR1 is SGDLS, CDR2 YYNGEE. CDR3 size: 13 residues. The CDR3 region has the DNA TGTGCCAGCAGCCCCGAGAGTGGAAACATTCAGTACTTC. It yields the protein CASSPESGNIQYF.

On this clone: The sample carries other DNA sequences with the same CDR3. The chain uses TRBV7-6 and TRBJ2-5, with a possible D match to TRBD2 (7 bases). Trimming took 5 bases from V and 0 from J, leaving 13 bases between them. CDR3 length: 15 amino acids. Germline loops: CDR1 SGHVS, CDR2 FNYEAQ. The CDR3 loop reads CASSRRGGYQETQYF. The CDR3, as DNA: TGTGCCAGCAGCCGTAGGGGGGGATACCAAGAGACCCAGTACTTC.

The genes are TRBV3-1 (or the pseudogene TRBV3-2) and TRBJ2-2; a weak D match, TRBD2 (5 bases). V lost 4 bases and J lost 3, with 12 bases in between. Germline CDR1 reads LGHDT; CDR2 reads YNNKEL (reference sequence). CDR3 length: 15 amino acids. CDR3 amino acids: CASSPWTGDTGELFF. In nucleotides, the CDR3 is TGTGCCAGCAGCCCGTGGACCGGGGACACCGGGGAGCTGTTTTTT.

Notes on this clone: Other DNA variants within this sample encode the same CDR3. The chain combines TRBV13 with TRBJ2-2; D gene uncertain. Germline assignment: CDR1 PRHDT and CDR2 FYEKMQ (reference sequence). Trimming pared 2 bases from V and 6 bases from J, leaving 16 bases between. The CDR3 extends over 16 amino acids. The CDR3 region has the DNA TGTGCCAGCAGCTTAAAACCCGGGTCCTCCTCCGGGGAGCTGTTTTTT. The encoded protein is CASSLKPGSSSGELFF.

The chain carries TRBV9 and TRBJ2-3, with TRBD2 as a possible D gene (5 bases). This CDR3 is 13 amino acids long. Trimming pared 5 bases from V and 5 bases from J, leaving 12 bases between. Germline V gives CDR1 SGDLS, CDR2 YYNGEE. CDR3 in amino acids: CASRRVGEDTQYF. The CDR3 region has the DNA TGTGCCAGCAGGAGGGTCGGGGAAGATACGCAGTATTTT.

The V gene is TRBV2, the J gene TRBJ1-2; 7 bases map to TRBD1. The V gene's germline CDR1 is SNHLY and CDR2 FYNNEI. CDR3 length equals 12 residues. V gave up 8 bases and J gave up 3 bases; unmatched junction bases: 3. The CDR3 is CASQQGYYGYTF. CDR3 in DNA: TGTGCCAGCCAACAGGGGTACTATGGCTACACCTTC.

This clone is a singleton in its sample. The V and J genes are TRBV28 and TRBJ2-5; the match to TRBD2 covers 7 bases. The CDR3 totals 14 residues. After removal of 3 bases from V and 7 bases from J, the junction contained 8 bases not matched to a gene. Germline values: CDR1 MDHEN, CDR2 SYDVKM. CDR3 in DNA: TGTGCCAGCAGTTTGGCTAGCGGACGACGGACCCAGTACTTC. This sequence encodes CASSLASGRRTQYF.

The chain combines TRBV2 with TRBJ1-2; D is unclear. CDR3 length: 11 residues. With 6 bases removed from V and 4 bases from J, the gap between germline ends came to 6 bases. Germline values: CDR1 SNHLY, CDR2 FYNNEI. This CDR3 is CASSNTYGYTF. As DNA, the CDR3 is TGTGCCAGCAGCAACACCTATGGCTACACCTTC. Full variable domain (missing parts from reference TRBV2 and TRBJ1-2): EPEVTQTPSHQVTQMGQEVILRCVPISNHLYFYWYRQILGQKVEFLVSFYNNEISEKSEIFDDQFSVERPDGSNFTLKIRSTKLEDSAMYFCASSNTYGYTFGSGTRLTVV.

The chain combines TRBV30 with TRBJ1-2; no clear D gene. The CDR3 runs to 11 residues. V was cut by 0 bases and J by 8 bases, with 7 bases left in between. The germline V gene has CDR1 GTSNPN and CDR2 SVGIG (reference sequence). This chain's CDR3 is CAWSVENGYTF. The CDR3 region has the DNA TGTGCCTGGAGTGTAGAGAACGGCTACACCTTC.

This clone was counted between two and nine times. The genes are TRBV5-5 and TRBJ2-1, with D possibly matching TRBD2 (5 bases). Germline assignment: CDR1 SGHKS and CDR2 YYEKEE (reference sequence). CDR3 length: 16 residues. V lost 0 bases and J 7 bases, leaving 17 bases between the germline ends. The CDR3 sequence: CASSLDVSSWANEQFF. CDR3 nucleotides: TGTGCCAGCAGCTTGGACGTCTCTAGCTGGGCAAATGAGCAGTTCTTC.

This sequence joins TRBV16 and TRBJ2-3, with D unresolved. From germline, CDR1 is KGHSY and CDR2 FQNENV. V was clipped by 4 bases and J by 2 bases, with 13 bases between them. CDR3 size: 15 residues. The CDR3 bases are TGTGCCAGCAGCCTTAGAGCCTTTTACACAGATACGCAGTATTTT. Translating it yields CASSLRAFYTDTQYF.

The chain uses TRBV4-1 and TRBJ1-5; 8 bases align to TRBD1. The CDR3 consists of 16 residues. Per the germline V gene, CDR1 is MGHRA and CDR2 is YSYEKL. Trimming at V came to 1 base and at J to 1 base, leaving 3 bases not matched to a gene. CDR3 nucleotide sequence: TGCGCCAGCAGCCAAGGCGACAGGGGAAGCAATCAGCCCCAGCATTTT. It is translated as CASSQGDRGSNQPQHF.

A few counts support this clone. This chain connects TRBV7-2 to TRBJ2-6; TRBD1 might be the D (6 bases). The germline CDR1 and CDR2 sequences are SGHTA and FQGNSA. The CDR3 length is 15 residues. V shed 5 bases and J shed 3 bases, with 11 bases lying between them. The CDR3 sequence is CASSKQGYGANVLTF. In nucleotides, the CDR3 is TGTGCCAGCAGCAAACAGGGTTATGGGGCCAACGTCCTGACTTTC. Supplemented by reference TRBV7-2 and TRBJ2-6, the full variable domain reads GAGVSQSPSNKVTEKGKDVELRCDPISGHTALYWYRQSLGQGLEFLIYFQGNSAPDKSGLPSDRFSAERTGGSVSTLTIQRTQQEDSAVYLCASSKQGYGANVLTFGAGSRLTVL.

This clone was found once. The chain couples TRBV30 to TRBJ2-1; 10 bases line up with TRBD1. The CDR3 consists of 15 residues. V lost 4 bases, J lost 5 bases, and 8 bases stayed unmatched. Germline V CDR1 and CDR2: GTSNPN, SVGIG (reference sequence). The CDR3 sequence: CAWTIGTGDDNEQFF. The DNA of the CDR3 is TGTGCCTGGACTATCGGGACAGGGGATGACAATGAGCAGTTCTTC.

The CDR3 spells CASSQRLTTFRDGSGANVLTF. Here the CDR3 DNA reads TGTGCCAGCAGCCAACGCCTTACGACATTCCGCGATGGCTCTGGGGCCAACGTCCTGACTTTC. The chain has TRBV14 and TRBJ2-6; D gene unclear. V shed 2 bases and J shed 0 bases, with 23 bases lying between them. This CDR3 comprises 21 residues. The germline CDR1 and CDR2 sequences are SGHDN and FVKESK.

CDR3 DNA: TGTGCCAGCGGCCCCGGGTTCACGTCCTACAATGAGCAGTTCTTC. Its protein product is CASGPGFTSYNEQFF. V is TRBV6-5 and J is TRBJ2-1; D is uncertain. The V and J ends lost 8 bases and 1 base respectively, with 15 bases between them. This CDR3 region has 15 residues. Germline-derived CDR1 and CDR2 are MNHEY and SVGAGI.

The chain links TRBV30 to TRBJ1-2, with TRBD1 as a possible D gene (6 bases). Trimming removed 3 bases at V and 8 bases at J, with 16 bases between. CDR1 and CDR2 from the germline V gene are GTSNPN and SVGIG (reference sequence). This CDR3 has 13 amino acids. The CDR3 DNA reads as TGTGCCTGGAGACTTTCGGGAGGGGGAGGCTACACCTTC. Protein: CAWRLSGGGGYTF.

V and J are TRBV5-1 and TRBJ2-3; D uncertain. Per germline, CDR1 SGHRS and CDR2 YFSETQ. Trimming shortened V by 1 base and J by 0 bases, and 3 bases separated the two germline ends. There are 13 residues in the CDR3. The CDR3 coding sequence is TGCGCCAGCAGCTTGACTAGCACAGATACGCAGTATTTT. It is translated as CASSLTSTDTQYF.

This sequence joins TRBV6-5 and TRBJ2-7; no clear D. V was pared by 0 bases and J by 1 base, with 7 bases between. CDR3 length equals 14 residues. Germline-derived CDR1 and CDR2 are MNHEY and SVGAGI. The CDR3 spells CASSYSTLSYEQYF. The CDR3 nucleotides are TGTGCCAGCAGTTACTCGACTCTGTCCTACGAGCAGTACTTC.

V is TRBV2 and J is TRBJ1-3, with 10 bases lining up with TRBD1. V shed 7 bases, J shed 2 bases, and the junction held 5 bases outside the gene matches. The CDR3 is 15 residues long. CDR1 SNHLY and CDR2 FYNNEI come from the germline V gene. CDR3 residues: CASTGQGLPGNTIYF. The DNA for the CDR3 is TGTGCCAGCACGGGACAGGGGTTACCTGGAAACACCATATATTTT. The full variable domain, its missing parts supplied by reference TRBV2 and TRBJ1-3, is EPEVTQTPSHQVTQMGQEVILRCVPISNHLYFYWYRQILGQKVEFLVSFYNNEISEKSEIFDDQFSVERPDGSNFTLKIRSTKLEDSAMYFCASTGQGLPGNTIYFGEGSWLTVV.

The gene calls are TRBV6-5 and TRBJ2-3; 13 bases are a match to TRBD2. With V trimmed by 6 bases and J by 5 bases, 2 bases remained unmatched. Germline V lookup: CDR1 MNHEY, CDR2 SVGAGI. This CDR3 spans 14 amino acids. As DNA, the CDR3 is TGTGCCAGCAGGACTAGCGGGGGGCGAGATACGCAGTATTTT. Translated, it gives CASRTSGGRDTQYF.

This clone was found a few times. The rearrangement uses TRBV7-2 and TRBJ1-6; D not resolved. The CDR3 loop spans 13 amino acids. Germline loops: CDR1 SGHTA, CDR2 FQGNSA. Trimming shortened V by 5 bases and J by 9 bases, and 11 bases separated the two germline ends. In nucleotides, the CDR3 is TGTGCCAGCAGCGAAGAAAGAGGTTCACCCCTCCACTTT. It translates to CASSEERGSPLHF.

Only one count was recorded for this clone. The V gene is TRBV7-8, the J gene TRBJ1-5; TRBD1 aligns across 7 bases. Germline lookup yields CDR1 SGHVS and CDR2 FQNEAQ. After removal of 5 bases from V and 7 bases from J, the junction contained 5 bases not matched to a gene. This CDR3 has 13 amino acids. The CDR3 is CASSVQGQQPQHF. In nucleotides, the CDR3 is TGTGCCAGCAGCGTACAGGGACAGCAGCCCCAGCATTTT.